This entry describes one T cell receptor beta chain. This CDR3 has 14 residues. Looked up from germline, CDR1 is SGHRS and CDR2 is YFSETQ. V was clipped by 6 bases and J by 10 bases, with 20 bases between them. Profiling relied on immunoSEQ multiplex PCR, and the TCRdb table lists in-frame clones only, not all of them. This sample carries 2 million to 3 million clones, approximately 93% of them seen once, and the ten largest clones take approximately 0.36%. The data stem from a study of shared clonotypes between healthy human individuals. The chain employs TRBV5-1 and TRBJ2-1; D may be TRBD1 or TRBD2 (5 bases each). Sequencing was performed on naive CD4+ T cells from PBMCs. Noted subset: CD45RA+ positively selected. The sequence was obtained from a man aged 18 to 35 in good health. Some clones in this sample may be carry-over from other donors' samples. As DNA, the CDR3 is TGCGCCAGCAACTCCGGGACGCGGGTCGTCGAGCAGTTCTTC. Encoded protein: CASNSGTRVVEQFF. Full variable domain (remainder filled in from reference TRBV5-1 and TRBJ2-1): KAGVTQTPRYLIKTRGQQVTLSCSPISGHRSVSWYQQTPGQGLQFLFEYFSETQRNKGNFPGRFSGRQFSNSRSEMNVSTLELGDSALYLCASNSGTRVVEQFFGPGTRLTVL.